Shown below are 15 T cell receptor beta chains from a single sample sequenced in a study of blood T cell repertoires in COVID-19 (dated by TCRdb to 2019 to 2021). The library was generated by the immunoSEQ multiplex PCR assay. The table comes from immuneACCESS by way of TCRdb, which keeps in-frame sequences with V and J called. Part of the clones is missing from these tables; in studies checked, under half for an unresolved V gene and the rest for unknown reasons. The table for this sample lists around 430,000 clones; about nine tenths of them were counted only once. The ten largest clonotypes hold around 12% of the sample. The specimen sequenced was peripheral blood. The receptors come from a woman aged 45-65 years with COVID-19, enrolled during active disease.

The chain uses TRBV16 and TRBJ1-1, with TRBD1 identical over 8 bases. Trimming took 5 bases from V and 3 from J; bases not matched to a gene: 8. The CDR3 extends over 15 amino acids. The germline CDR1 and CDR2 sequences are KGHSY and FQNENV. This chain's CDR3 is CASSAIVTGDTEAFF. In nucleotides, the CDR3 is TGTGCCAGCAGCGCAATAGTGACAGGGGACACTGAAGCTTTCTTT.

The rearrangement links TRBV24-1 to TRBJ2-2, with a possible D match to TRBD1 (6 bases). Germline CDR1 reads KGHDR; CDR2 reads SFDVKD. This CDR3 region has 16 residues. V was cut by 1 base and J by 5 bases, with 13 bases left in between. The CDR3 sequence: CATSDLGQGITGELFF. The CDR3 nucleotides read TGTGCCACCAGTGATTTAGGGCAGGGGATAACCGGGGAGCTGTTTTTT.

V usage is TRBV7-9 and J usage is TRBJ2-3; 7 bases fit TRBD1. The germline gives CDR1 SEHNR, CDR2 FQNEAQ (reference sequence). The V segment lost 2 bases and the J segment 4 bases; nucleotides outside the gene matches: 12. The length of the CDR3 is 17 residues. The CDR3 DNA reads TGTGCCAGCAGCTTAAACCCCTCCCGACAGGGACCAGATACGCAGTATTTT. As protein: CASSLNPSRQGPDTQYF.

The V and J genes are TRBV30 and TRBJ1-6; 9 nucleotides align to TRBD1. Germline V lookup: CDR1 GTSNPN, CDR2 SVGIG (reference sequence). The ends lost 6 bases at V and 7 bases at J; junction bases unmatched: 10. This CDR3 has 15 residues. The CDR3, as DNA: TGTGCCTGTACACAGGGGGCGTCTTACAATTCACCCCTCCACTTT. This gives the protein CACTQGASYNSPLHF.

The V call is TRBV12-3 or TRBV12-4, the J call TRBJ2-7; D possibly corresponds to TRBD1 (6 bases). This CDR3 has 13 residues. Trimming cost V 4 bases and J 2 bases, with 9 bases left between them. The CDR3 spells CASSWTAPYEQYF. The CDR3 region has the DNA TGTGCCAGCAGTTGGACAGCCCCCTACGAGCAGTACTTC.

The CDR3 sequence: CASSTGTGQEKLFF. The CDR3 nucleotides are TGTGCCAGCAGTACCGGGACAGGGCAAGAAAAACTGTTTTTT. The V gene is TRBV2, the J gene TRBJ1-4, with 9 bases matching TRBD1. CDR1 and CDR2 from the germline V gene are SNHLY and FYNNEI. Losses at the gene ends were 5 bases for V and 8 bases for J; bases not matched to a gene: 6. This CDR3 has 14 residues. Variable domain in full (rest from reference TRBV2 and TRBJ1-4): EPEVTQTPSHQVTQMGQEVILRCVPISNHLYFYWYRQILGQKVEFLVSFYNNEISEKSEIFDDQFSVERPDGSNFTLKIRSTKLEDSAMYFCASSTGTGQEKLFFGSGTQLSVL.

The gene calls are TRBV3-1 (or the pseudogene TRBV3-2) and TRBJ1-1; 10 bases are a match to TRBD1. The germline gives CDR1 LGHDT, CDR2 YNNKEL (reference sequence). CDR3 length: 20 residues. V was clipped by 0 bases and J by 6 bases; unmatched bases: 19. The CDR3 sequence: CASSQDRSSGQGTRGAEAFF. The CDR3 DNA is TGTGCCAGCAGCCAAGATAGATCGTCGGGACAGGGGACCCGCGGCGCTGAAGCTTTCTTT.

J is TRBJ1-2 and V is TRBV3-1 (or the pseudogene TRBV3-2), with D perhaps TRBD1 (6 bases). V shed 10 bases and J shed 2 bases, with 17 bases lying between them. Germline V gene sequence: CDR1 LGHDT, CDR2 YNNKEL (reference sequence). The CDR3 covers 14 residues. In DNA form, the CDR3 reads TGTGCCACGCTGGCCGTCGGACAGAACTATGGCTACACCTTC. It is translated as CATLAVGQNYGYTF.

This rearrangement joins TRBV11-2 to TRBJ1-1; 9 nucleotides match TRBD1. Trimming took 0 bases from V and 4 from J; bases not matched to a gene: 9. Germline loops: CDR1 SGHAT, CDR2 FQNNGV. The CDR3 is made up of 17 amino acids. This CDR3 is CASSLDRGTGIPTEAFF. The CDR3 DNA follows: TGTGCCAGCAGCTTAGATCGGGGGACAGGGATACCCACTGAAGCTTTCTTT. Complete variable domain (other parts from reference TRBV11-2 and TRBJ1-1): EAGVAQSPRYKIIEKRQSVAFWCNPISGHATLYWYQQILGQGPKLLIQFQNNGVVDDSQLPKDRFSAERLKGVDSTLKIQPAKLEDSAVYLCASSLDRGTGIPTEAFFGQGTRLTVV.

V is TRBV29-1 and J is TRBJ2-3, with unresolved D. CDR3 length: 12 residues. Germline V gene lookup returns CDR1 SQVTM and CDR2 ANQGSEA. V lost 3 bases, J lost 2 bases, and 6 bases lay in between. The CDR3 here is CSVDVDTDTQYF. The CDR3 nucleotides are TGCAGCGTTGACGTAGACACAGATACGCAGTATTTT.

This chain links TRBV27 with TRBJ2-1; 7 nucleotides line up with TRBD1. The V and J ends lost 3 bases and 1 base, in that order; junction bases with no gene match: 6. The CDR3 contains 16 residues. Germline V gives CDR1 MNHEY, CDR2 SMNVEV (reference sequence). CDR3 sequence (DNA): TGTGCCAGCAGTTTGGACAGGTCGGCGTCCTACAATGAGCAGTTCTTC. This gives the protein CASSLDRSASYNEQFF.

This clone came up a few times. This chain connects TRBV5-6 to TRBJ1-1, with 9 bases lining up with TRBD1. The CDR3 is 13 amino acids. CDR1 is SGHDT and CDR2 is YYEEEE in the germline V gene. With V trimmed by 4 bases and J by 5 bases, 3 bases remained unmatched. The CDR3 DNA is TGTGCCAGCAGCCGACAGGGGGGGACTGAAGCTTTCTTT. Its protein is CASSRQGGTEAFF.

The chain is built from TRBV4-2 and TRBJ1-2; D is uncertain. CDR3 length: 12 residues. V was shortened by 2 bases and J by 5 bases, with 6 bases between the two germline ends. In germline, CDR1 is LGHNA, CDR2 YNFKEQ. In nucleotides, the CDR3 is TGTGCCAGCAGCCAATCAGGATATGGCTACACCTTC. Encoded protein: CASSQSGYGYTF.

The rearrangement joins TRBV13 to TRBJ1-1, with D uncertain. The CDR3 contains 14 residues. V lost 2 bases, J lost 5 bases, and 12 bases lay in between. CDR1 is PRHDT, CDR2 FYEKMQ, per germline (reference sequence). CDR3 bases: TGTGCCAGCAGCTTAATGGCGGGTGGAACTGAAGCTTTCTTT. It codes for CASSLMAGGTEAFF.

The CDR3 loop reads CSVGGSEANYGYTF. The CDR3 bases are TGCAGCGTTGGAGGCTCCGAGGCTAACTATGGCTACACCTTC. This sequence joins TRBV29-1 and TRBJ1-2; no definite D call. Germline loops: CDR1 SQVTM, CDR2 ANQGSEA. The ends were cut back, 4 bases at V and 0 bases at J, with 12 bases in the middle. The CDR3 covers 14 residues.